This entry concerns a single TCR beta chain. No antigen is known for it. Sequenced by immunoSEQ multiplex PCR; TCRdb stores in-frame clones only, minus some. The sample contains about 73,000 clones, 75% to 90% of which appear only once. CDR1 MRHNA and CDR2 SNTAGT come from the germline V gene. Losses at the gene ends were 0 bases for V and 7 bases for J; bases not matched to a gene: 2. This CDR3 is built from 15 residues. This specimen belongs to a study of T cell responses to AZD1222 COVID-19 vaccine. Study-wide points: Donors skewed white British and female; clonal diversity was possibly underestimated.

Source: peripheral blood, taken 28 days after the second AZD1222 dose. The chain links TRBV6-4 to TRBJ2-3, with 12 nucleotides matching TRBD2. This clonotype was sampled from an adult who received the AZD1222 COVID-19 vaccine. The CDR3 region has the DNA TGTGCCAGCAGTGACTCGACTAGCGGGGGTTATACGCAGTATTTT. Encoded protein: CASSDSTSGGYTQYF.